This T cell receptor (beta chain) was identified in a study of T cell repertoires in cytomegalovirus infection. Turning to the study itself: Shared public TCR beta signatures pointed to both CMV infection and a matching HLA type.

One entry per CDR3 protein, called by TCRdb with MiXCR from the reads. Counted here are 500,000 or so distinct CDR3 sequences, 16% occurring once; the ten biggest clones make up about 24%. Germline CDR1 SGHVS, CDR2 FQNEAQ. V dropped 4 bases and J dropped 3 bases, with 9 bases sitting between them. The CDR3 has 13 residues. This clonotype was observed at least ten times. The receptor was derived from a human donor in good health (CMV status not recorded). Some clones in this sample may be carry-over from other donors' samples. The chain recombines TRBV7-8 with TRBJ1-2; D is unclear. Sequenced material: CD8+ T cells from PBMCs. The CDR3 DNA follows: TGTGCCAGCAGCTCCAGGAGCTACTATGGCTACACCTTC. As protein: CASSSRSYYGYTF.